Listed below are T cell receptor beta chains from one sample, sequenced in a study of T-cell memory formation after mild COVID-19. TCRdb itself ran the 5' RACE reads through MiXCR, one entry per CDR3 protein. Of 70,000 to 95,000 distinct CDR3 sequences in the sample, around 13% were seen once. Sample: PBMCs or a T cell subset sorted from them (not recorded which). The receptors stem from a man between 18 and 35 years old who had mild COVID-19 (a few samples of this study predate the infection). Cell type and time point are not known. CDR3s include the opening cysteine and the closing phenylalanine or tryptophan. Each record gives: V gene, J gene, clone size, CDR3 length, D gene, CDR3 DNA, CDR3 protein. D genes are given only for firm matches. Some rows have no size entry. The others give once, few or many, or a class for an expanded clone.

TRBV3-1,TRBJ2-1,.,17,TRBD2,TGTGCCAGCAGCCAGGTTAGCGGGGGGGCCTTCTACAATGAGCAGTTCTTC,CASSQVSGGAFYNEQFF
TRBV11-2,TRBJ1-3,few,15,.,TGTGCCAGCAGCCAGGACTCCTACTCTGGAAACACCATATATTTT,CASSQDSYSGNTIYF
TRBV20-1,TRBJ2-5,few,12,.,TGCAGTGCTAGAGACAGCCAAGAGACCCAGTACTTC,CSARDSQETQYF
TRBV2,TRBJ1-2,many,13,.,TGTGCCAGCAGTGCGGGGGGTGGCTATGGCTACACCTTC,CASSAGGGYGYTF
TRBV28,TRBJ2-7,.,12,.,TGTGCCAGCAGTTTCTGGCAATACGAGCAGTACTTC,CASSFWQYEQYF
TRBV7-9,TRBJ2-2,many,18,.,TGTGCCAGCAGCTTAGCGTACTTGGCCGCCGGGAACACCGGGGAGCTGTTTTTT,CASSLAYLAAGNTGELFF
TRBV7-2,TRBJ2-2,.,16,TRBD2,TGTGCCAGCAGCCCCCCGGGGGGTTTTCACACCGGGGAGCTGTTTTTT,CASSPPGGFHTGELFF
TRBV6-5,TRBJ2-3,many,14,.,TGTGCCAGCAGTTACCGGGTCTTGGCAGATACGCAGTATTTT,CASSYRVLADTQYF
TRBV6-1,TRBJ2-3,few,16,TRBD1,TGTGCCAGCAGTGAAGTTGACAGGGGGTATTTCCATACGCAGTATTTT,CASSEVDRGYFHTQYF
TRBV7-3,TRBJ2-2,few,20,TRBD2,TGTGCCAGCAGCTTAGAAGTCCCGGGACTAGCGGGGGGGGACACCGGGGAGCTGTTTTTT,CASSLEVPGLAGGDTGELFF
TRBV29-1,TRBJ2-3,.,11,TRBD2,TGCAGCGTTCTAGCGGGGGGCACGCAGTATTTT,CSVLAGGTQYF
TRBV6-5,TRBJ1-1,many,16,.,TGTGCCAGCAGCGGATTTACAGGGACCCTCTACACTGAAGCTTTCTTT,CASSGFTGTLYTEAFF
TRBV29-1,TRBJ2-1,few,14,TRBD1,TGCAGCGTTACCAGACAGGGAAGGAACAATGAGCAGTTCTTC,CSVTRQGRNNEQFF
TRBV2,TRBJ2-7,few,12,TRBD2,TGTGCCAGCCTAGCGGTTCGCTACGAGCAGTACTTC,CASLAVRYEQYF
TRBV7-2,TRBJ1-1,few,14,.,TGTGCCAGCAGCGCCGGAGGGGGGCACACTGAAGCTTTCTTT,CASSAGGGHTEAFF
TRBV24-1,TRBJ2-3,.,16,.,TGTGCCACCAGTGGAGGTCGGGGACCGACCACAGATACGCAGTATTTT,CATSGGRGPTTDTQYF
TRBV9,TRBJ1-1,few,17,.,TGTGCCAGCAGCGCGAAGTGGGGGGAGACTGAGAGCACTGAAGCTTTCTTT,CASSAKWGETESTEAFF
TRBV6-1,TRBJ2-3,.,15,TRBD2,TGTGCCAGCAGTGTTAGCGGGGGGGGCACAGATACGCAGTATTTT,CASSVSGGGTDTQYF
TRBV7-9,TRBJ2-7,few,14,.,TGTGCCAGCAGCTTAGGGGAAGTGGCCTACGAGCAGTACTTC,CASSLGEVAYEQYF
TRBV7-6,TRBJ1-2,.,15,.,TGTGCCAGCAGCTTAGCACCAGGGGCTAACTATGGCTACACCTTC,CASSLAPGANYGYTF
TRBV29-1,TRBJ1-2,many,14,.,TGCAGCGCCTGGGGGCAGCAAACTAACTATGGCTACACCTTC,CSAWGQQTNYGYTF
TRBV6-5,TRBJ2-7,.,13,TRBD1,TGTGCCAGCAGTCCCACAGGGGGTTACGAGCAGTACTTC,CASSPTGGYEQYF
TRBV6-2/TRBV6-3,TRBJ2-1,.,15,TRBD2,TGTGCCAGCAGTTACTCTATGGCGGGGGTCAATGAGCAGTTCTTC,CASSYSMAGVNEQFF
TRBV2,TRBJ2-1,.,16,TRBD2,TGTGCCAGCAGGATCGAGCTAGCGGGTTCCTACAATGAGCAGTTCTTC,CASRIELAGSYNEQFF